These 30 T cell receptor beta chains came from one sample sequenced in a study of OX40 agonist ivuxolimab in advanced cancers. TCRdb's table, derived via immunoSEQ multiplex PCR, lists solely in-frame clones and lacks some. This sample has fewer than 85,000 clones, with over 85% found just once. The sequencing used CD4+ or CD8+ T cells sorted from blood, collected in a trial of the OX40 agonist ivuxolimab. Every receptor here comes from an adult with an advanced solid tumor such as melanoma, head and neck, liver or kidney cancer.

This chain joins TRBV6-1 and TRBJ2-2; TRBD1 aligns across 8 bases. Germline CDR1 reads MNHNS; CDR2 reads SASEGT. With 6 bases clipped from V and 3 bases from J, the junction kept 6 bases outside the gene matches. The CDR3 spans 15 residues. CDR3 protein: CASRGQGADTGELFF. The CDR3 bases are TGTGCCAGCAGAGGACAGGGTGCCGACACCGGGGAGCTGTTTTTT.

Here the CDR3 reads CAWTHRNDAEAFF. CDR3 coding DNA: TGTGCCTGGACCCACCGCAATGACGCTGAAGCTTTCTTT. V and J are TRBV30 and TRBJ1-1; D is undetermined. Trimming cost V 4 bases and J 6 bases, with 15 bases left between them. Germline V gives CDR1 GTSNPN, CDR2 SVGIG (reference sequence). CDR3 length equals 13 residues.

The J gene is TRBJ2-7, the V gene TRBV2; D gene unclear. The V and J ends lost 1 base and 6 bases respectively, with 10 bases between them. The CDR3 contains 13 residues. CDR1 and CDR2 from the germline V gene are SNHLY and FYNNEI. The CDR3 DNA follows: TGTGCCAGCAGTGAAGACCGGGTGGTCGAGCAGTACTTC. The encoded protein is CASSEDRVVEQYF.

The chain links TRBV7-9 to TRBJ1-4, with unresolved D. Trimming removed 1 base at V and 0 bases at J, with 9 bases between. The germline V gene has CDR1 SEHNR and CDR2 FQNEAQ (reference sequence). The CDR3 runs to 16 residues. The CDR3 coding sequence is TGTGCCAGCAGCTTAGGGGTGGAGACAACTAATGAAAAACTGTTTTTT. It is translated as CASSLGVETTNEKLFF.

This sequence joins TRBV7-9 and TRBJ2-5; D gene uncertain. Trimming cost V 4 bases and J 4 bases, with 4 bases left between them. Per germline, CDR1 SEHNR and CDR2 FQNEAQ (reference sequence). CDR3 size: 11 residues. The CDR3 DNA reads as TGTGCCAGCAGCTCCCGAGAGACCCAGTACTTC. Residues: CASSSRETQYF.

V and J are TRBV7-2 and TRBJ1-2; possibly TRBD1 for D (5 bases). Germline lookup yields CDR1 SGHTA and CDR2 FQGNSA. This CDR3 is built from 13 residues. V was clipped by 5 bases and J by 4 bases, with 11 bases between them. In nucleotides, the CDR3 is TGTGCCAGCAGCATAGACAGTTTCTATGGCTACACCTTC. Amino acids: CASSIDSFYGYTF.

The chain recombines TRBV18 with TRBJ2-1; 7 bases are a match to TRBD1. The CDR3 has 15 amino acids. The ends lost 0 bases at V and 7 bases at J; junction bases unmatched: 6. Looked up from germline, CDR1 is KGHSH and CDR2 is LQKENI. CDR3 bases: TGTGCCAGCTCACCACCGAACAGGGGTGGTAATGAGCAGTTCTTC. It specifies CASSPPNRGGNEQFF.

V is TRBV5-4 and J is TRBJ1-5; weak D call: TRBD1 (5 bases). V lost 1 base, J lost 1 base, and 6 bases lay in between. Germline lookup yields CDR1 SGHNT and CDR2 YYREEE (reference sequence). The CDR3 runs to 14 residues. CDR3 DNA sequence: TGTGCCAGCAGCTTGAGGGGAAGCAATCAGCCCCAGCATTTT. Translated, it gives CASSLRGSNQPQHF.

The V gene is TRBV28, the J gene TRBJ2-7, with TRBD1 matching 11 bases. V shed 4 bases and J 5 bases; nucleotides not matched to a gene: 4. Germline CDR1 reads MDHEN; CDR2 reads SYDVKM. This CDR3 is built from 14 residues. CDR3 DNA: TGTGCCAGCAGTTGGACAGGGGGCCCGGACGAGCAGTACTTC. Protein product: CASSWTGGPDEQYF.

J is TRBJ2-2 and V is TRBV4-2, with D maybe TRBD2 (5 bases). The germline V gene has CDR1 LGHNA and CDR2 YNFKEQ. Trimming left V 7 bases short and J 4 bases short, with 16 bases between. CDR3 size: 15 residues. The CDR3 sequence: CASNPGIQITGELFF. In nucleotides, the CDR3 is TGTGCCAGCAACCCCGGGATCCAAATCACCGGGGAGCTGTTTTTT.

The chain recombines TRBV28 with TRBJ2-7; D gene ambiguous. Trimming removed 8 bases from V and 4 bases from J, with 12 bases in between. The CDR3 consists of 12 residues. Germline lookup yields CDR1 MDHEN and CDR2 SYDVKM. CDR3 loop: CASGLAGYEQYF. The CDR3 DNA follows: TGTGCCAGCGGGTTGGCCGGTTACGAGCAGTACTTC.

The chain uses TRBV5-1 and TRBJ2-2, with 9 bases that match TRBD1. The CDR3 runs 14 residues. V gave up 4 bases and J gave up 4 bases; unmatched junction bases: 2. Germline V gene lookup returns CDR1 SGHRS and CDR2 YFSETQ. The CDR3 loop is CASSPDRGTGELFF. The CDR3 nucleotides are TGCGCCAGCAGCCCGGACAGGGGCACCGGGGAGCTGTTTTTT.

This sequence joins TRBV7-9 and TRBJ1-4, with D unresolved. This CDR3 has 17 residues. Germline V lookup: CDR1 SEHNR, CDR2 FQNEAQ (reference sequence). Between the trimmed V and J ends, which lost 5 bases and 7 bases, there was a span of 23 bases. CDR3 sequence: CASSLLVGERVVEKLFF. CDR3 sequence (DNA): TGTGCCAGCAGCCTCTTGGTCGGGGAGAGAGTTGTTGAAAAACTGTTTTTT.

This chain uses TRBV28 with TRBJ1-2, with D tentatively TRBD1 (6 bases). The CDR3 length is 13 residues. Germline CDR1 is MDHEN and CDR2 is SYDVKM. V was trimmed by 6 bases and J by 8 bases, leaving 16 bases between them. CDR3 in amino acids: CASSLRGSGGYTF. The CDR3 DNA reads TGTGCCAGCAGCCTCAGGGGCTCGGGGGGCTACACCTTC.

This chain joins TRBV11-2 and TRBJ2-2; no definite D call. Germline V lookup: CDR1 SGHAT, CDR2 FQNNGV. Trimming pared 2 bases from V and 0 bases from J, leaving 10 bases between. The CDR3 length is 16 residues. The CDR3: CASSLRPVSNTGELFF. The DNA for the CDR3 is TGTGCCAGCAGCTTACGGCCGGTGTCGAACACCGGGGAGCTGTTTTTT.

The chain has TRBV30 and TRBJ2-7; D unresolved. Trimming cost V 1 base and J 4 bases, with 2 bases left between them. The CDR3 has 10 residues. From germline, CDR1 is GTSNPN and CDR2 SVGIG (reference sequence). CDR3 coding DNA: TGTGCCTGGAGTGGGTACGAGCAGTACTTC. This sequence encodes CAWSGYEQYF. The whole variable domain, remainder taken from reference TRBV30 and TRBJ2-7, is SQTIHQWPATLVQPVGSPLSLECTVEGTSNPNLYWYRQAAGRGLQLLFYSVGIGQISSEVPQNLSASRPQDRQFILSSKKLLLSDSGFYLCAWSGYEQYFGPGTRLTVT.

The chain links TRBV6-1 to TRBJ2-1, with D hard to call. Between the trimmed V and J ends, which lost 2 bases and 8 bases, there was a span of 25 bases. CDR3 length equals 18 residues. Germline CDR1 reads MNHNS; CDR2 reads SASEGT. CDR3 coding DNA: TGTGCCAGCAGTGAAAGTTGGGTCCTTAGTGGCCTAATTTATGAGCAGTTCTTC. Its protein is CASSESWVLSGLIYEQFF.

This chain connects TRBV28 to TRBJ1-5, with D hard to call. This CDR3 spans 14 amino acids. CDR1 is MDHEN and CDR2 is SYDVKM in the germline V gene. V was shortened by 3 bases and J by 3 bases, with 9 bases between the two germline ends. Here the CDR3 DNA reads TGTGCCAGCAGTTTCGTCCAGAACAATCAGCCCCAGCATTTT. Translation: CASSFVQNNQPQHF.

The CDR3 DNA sequence: TGTGCCAGCAGTTCACCGGCCAGTCACTCTGGAAACACCATATATTTT. Protein: CASSSPASHSGNTIYF. The chain recombines TRBV28 with TRBJ1-3; D unresolved. This CDR3 region has 16 residues. V dropped 4 bases and J dropped 0 bases, with 13 bases sitting between them. The germline V gene encodes CDR1 MDHEN and CDR2 SYDVKM.

The V call is TRBV10-1, the J call TRBJ2-3, with 7 positions matching TRBD2. Germline lookup yields CDR1 WNHNN and CDR2 SYGVQD (reference sequence). The CDR3 is 15 residues long. With V trimmed by 4 bases and J by 4 bases, 8 bases remained unmatched. In DNA, the CDR3 is TGCGCCAGCAGTGCGCAACCTCTAGCGGCAGATACGCAGTATTTT. It codes for CASSAQPLAADTQYF.

The rearrangement joins TRBV9 to TRBJ1-2; no clear D gene. With 4 bases removed from V and 5 bases from J, the gap between germline ends came to 9 bases. The CDR3 contains 12 residues. Germline V gene lookup returns CDR1 SGDLS and CDR2 YYNGEE. The CDR3 reads CASSPGKYGYTF. CDR3 DNA: TGTGCCAGCAGCCCGGGCAAGTATGGCTACACCTTC.

The CDR3 loop reads CAWSQTGGRAGQYF. In nucleotides, the CDR3 is TGTGCCTGGAGTCAGACAGGGGGTAGGGCAGGGCAGTACTTC. This sequence joins TRBV30 and TRBJ2-7; 9 nucleotides match TRBD1. Germline values: CDR1 GTSNPN, CDR2 SVGIG (reference sequence). This CDR3 region has 14 residues. V trimming: 2 bases; J trimming: 9 bases; junction bases outside the gene matches: 11.

The V call is TRBV5-1, the J call TRBJ2-1; 12 nucleotides line up with TRBD1. CDR3 size: 15 residues. Germline-derived CDR1 and CDR2 are SGHRS and YFSETQ. The V gene end was trimmed by 4 bases and the J gene end by 4 bases; junction bases not matched to a gene: 3. The chain's CDR3 is CASSGTGGQYNEQFF. CDR3 nucleotide sequence: TGCGCCAGCAGCGGGACAGGGGGCCAATACAATGAGCAGTTCTTC. Looking up the rest from reference TRBV5-1 and TRBJ2-1 gives the full variable domain: KAGVTQTPRYLIKTRGQQVTLSCSPISGHRSVSWYQQTPGQGLQFLFEYFSETQRNKGNFPGRFSGRQFSNSRSEMNVSTLELGDSALYLCASSGTGGQYNEQFFGPGTRLTVL.

The rearrangement uses TRBV4-3 and TRBJ2-1, with D tentatively TRBD1 (6 bases). This CDR3 region has 17 residues. Germline CDR1 and CDR2: LGHNA and YSLEER. V was pared by 5 bases and J by 0 bases, with 17 bases between. The CDR3 region is CASSTLLDSLSYNEQFF. As DNA, the CDR3 is TGCGCCAGCAGCACCCTCTTGGACAGCCTCTCCTACAATGAGCAGTTCTTC.

V is TRBV30 and J is TRBJ2-5, with a weak D call TRBD1 (6 bases). Trimming took off 7 bases at V and 3 bases at J, with 15 bases between the two ends. CDR1 and CDR2 from the germline V gene are GTSNPN and SVGIG (reference sequence). The CDR3 length is 13 residues. As DNA, the CDR3 is TGTGCCTCTAGGACAGAAGGGAAAGAGACCCAGTACTTC. This sequence encodes CASRTEGKETQYF.

V usage is TRBV27 and J usage is TRBJ2-7; 9 positions match TRBD1. CDR3 length: 15 amino acids. From germline, CDR1 is MNHEY and CDR2 SMNVEV (reference sequence). V trimming: 6 bases; J trimming: 1 base; junction bases outside the gene matches: 7. CDR3 residues: CASSLDRGPSYEQYF. In nucleotides, the CDR3 is TGTGCCAGCAGCCTGGACAGGGGACCTTCCTACGAGCAGTACTTC.

The genes are TRBV4-2 and TRBJ1-3; D possibly corresponds to TRBD1 (5 bases). The length of the CDR3 is 17 residues. The germline CDR1 and CDR2 sequences are LGHNA and YNFKEQ. V dropped 0 bases and J dropped 1 base, with 13 bases sitting between them. DNA for the CDR3: TGTGCCAGCAGCCAAGACCCCCAGGGAGGTTCTGGAAACACCATATATTTT. Protein: CASSQDPQGGSGNTIYF.

The CDR3 sequence: CASSVAQAANYGYTF. The CDR3 coding sequence is TGTGCCAGCAGCGTAGCCCAGGCCGCTAACTATGGCTACACCTTC. This chain connects TRBV9 to TRBJ1-2; the D is unclear. CDR3 length: 15 residues. Trimming took 0 bases from V and 0 from J, leaving 9 bases between them. Germline CDR1 and CDR2: SGDLS and YYNGEE. Drawing the rest from reference TRBV9 and TRBJ1-2, the complete variable domain is DSGVTQTPKHLITATGQRVTLRCSPRSGDLSVYWYQQSLDQGLQFLIQYYNGEERAKGNILERFSAQQFPDLHSELNLSSLELGDSALYFCASSVAQAANYGYTFGSGTRLTVV.

This clone was detected once. This rearrangement joins TRBV5-1 to TRBJ1-1; tentative D call: TRBD1 (6 bases). Trimming took 0 bases from V and 7 from J, leaving 16 bases between them. Germline lookup yields CDR1 SGHRS and CDR2 YFSETQ. This CDR3 has 15 amino acids. The CDR3 DNA reads TGCGCCAGCAGCTTGGACGTAGGCGTACAGGGTGAAGCTTTCTTT. Residues: CASSLDVGVQGEAFF.

V gene TRBV5-5 combines with J gene TRBJ2-7; TRBD2 agrees at 12 bases. The CDR3 length is 15 residues. Looked up from germline, CDR1 is SGHKS and CDR2 is YYEKEE (reference sequence). V lost 4 bases and J lost 5; bases outside the gene matches: 7. CDR3 protein: CASSPLAGGKDEQYF. The CDR3 DNA follows: TGTGCCAGCAGCCCCCTAGCGGGAGGGAAGGACGAGCAGTACTTC.